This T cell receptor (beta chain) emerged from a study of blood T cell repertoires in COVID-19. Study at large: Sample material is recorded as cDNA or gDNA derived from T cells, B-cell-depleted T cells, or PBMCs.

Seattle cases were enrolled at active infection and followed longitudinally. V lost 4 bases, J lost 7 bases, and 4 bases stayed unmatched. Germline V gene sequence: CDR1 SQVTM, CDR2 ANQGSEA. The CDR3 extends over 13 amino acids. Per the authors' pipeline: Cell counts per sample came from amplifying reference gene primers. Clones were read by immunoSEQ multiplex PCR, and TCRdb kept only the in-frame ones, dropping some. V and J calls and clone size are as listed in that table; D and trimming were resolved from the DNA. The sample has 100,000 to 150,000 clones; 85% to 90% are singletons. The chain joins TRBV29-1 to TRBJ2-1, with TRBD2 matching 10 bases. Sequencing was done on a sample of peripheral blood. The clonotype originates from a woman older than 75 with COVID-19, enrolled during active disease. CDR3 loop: CSVGSGRANEQFF. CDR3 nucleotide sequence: TGCAGCGTTGGGAGCGGGAGGGCAAATGAGCAGTTCTTC.